Listed below are T cell receptor beta chains from one sample, sequenced in a study of OX40 agonist ivuxolimab in advanced cancers. Repertoires were generated with immunoSEQ multiplex PCR, while TCRdb's copy carries only in-frame clones and drops some. The sample carries tens of thousands of clones, about four fifths recorded once. Sample: CD4+ or CD8+ T cells sorted from blood, taken in a trial of the OX40 agonist ivuxolimab. These TCRs come from an adult with an advanced solid tumor such as melanoma, head and neck, liver or kidney cancer. Each CDR3 is given with its conserved first and last residue. D genes are given only for firm matches. Expanded clones are given a class, and other clones once, few, many or no size at all.

CDR3aa: CATSGSGTAHEKLFF
CDR3nt: TGTGCCACCAGCGGTTCCGGGACAGCGCATGAAAAACTGTTTTTT
abundance: -
v_gene: TRBV15
d_gene: TRBD1
j_gene: TRBJ1-4

CDR3aa: CASISRKANQPQHF
CDR3nt: TGTGCCAGCATCTCCAGGAAGGCCAATCAGCCCCAGCATTTT
abundance: -
v_gene: TRBV6-6
d_gene: -
j_gene: TRBJ1-5

CDR3aa: CASSQGQGWAYGYTF
CDR3nt: TGCGCCAGCAGCCAAGGACAGGGGTGGGCCTATGGCTACACCTTC
abundance: -
v_gene: TRBV4-3
d_gene: TRBD1
j_gene: TRBJ1-2

CDR3aa: CASSLGTGGVYEQYF
CDR3nt: TGTGCCAGCAGTTTAGGGACAGGGGGTGTATACGAGCAGTACTTC
abundance: -
v_gene: TRBV27
d_gene: TRBD1
j_gene: TRBJ2-7

CDR3aa: CASSLGKGKLGAFF
CDR3nt: TGTGCCAGCAGCTTGGGTAAGGGGAAACTGGGAGCTTTCTTT
abundance: -
v_gene: TRBV11-2
d_gene: -
j_gene: TRBJ1-1

CDR3aa: CASSLPPKLRQFF
CDR3nt: TGTGCCAGCAGCTTACCCCCCAAGCTACGGCAGTTCTTC
abundance: -
v_gene: TRBV11-2
d_gene: -
j_gene: TRBJ2-1

CDR3aa: CASSTPTSGRARSDTQYF
CDR3nt: TGTGCCAGCAGCACCCCGACTAGCGGGAGGGCCCGGTCAGATACGCAGTATTTT
abundance: -
v_gene: TRBV9
d_gene: TRBD2
j_gene: TRBJ2-3

CDR3aa: CASSYGRGPEKLFF
CDR3nt: TGTGCCAGCAGTTACGGGAGGGGGCCTGAAAAACTGTTTTTT
abundance: -
v_gene: TRBV6-5
d_gene: TRBD1
j_gene: TRBJ1-4

CDR3aa: CASSPGQTTYGYTF
CDR3nt: TGTGCCAGCAGCCCCGGACAGACCACCTATGGCTACACCTTC
abundance: -
v_gene: TRBV9
d_gene: -
j_gene: TRBJ1-2

CDR3aa: CASSPAGAFTDTQYF
CDR3nt: TGTGCCAGCTCACCGGCGGGGGCCTTCACAGATACGCAGTATTTT
abundance: -
v_gene: TRBV18
d_gene: -
j_gene: TRBJ2-3

CDR3aa: CASAPLGVGYYGYTF
CDR3nt: TGTGCCAGCGCGCCCCTGGGGGTAGGCTACTATGGCTACACCTTC
abundance: -
v_gene: TRBV2
d_gene: -
j_gene: TRBJ1-2

CDR3aa: CASSLGTNNYEQYF
CDR3nt: TGTGCCAGCAGCCTCGGGACTAATAACTACGAGCAGTACTTC
abundance: -
v_gene: TRBV7-9
d_gene: TRBD2
j_gene: TRBJ2-7

CDR3aa: CASSILGLEQFF
CDR3nt: TGTGCCAGCAGTATTCTGGGGTTGGAGCAGTTCTTC
abundance: -
v_gene: TRBV14
d_gene: -
j_gene: TRBJ2-1

CDR3aa: CASRHKPLGTDTQYF
CDR3nt: TGTGCCAGCAGGCACAAGCCCTTAGGCACAGATACGCAGTATTTT
abundance: -
v_gene: TRBV6-5
d_gene: -
j_gene: TRBJ2-3

CDR3aa: CASSQGGPLHF
CDR3nt: TGCGCCAGCAGCCAAGGTGGACCCCTCCACTTT
abundance: -
v_gene: TRBV7-9
d_gene: -
j_gene: TRBJ1-6

CDR3aa: CASSLERGGEDTQYF
CDR3nt: TGTGCCAGCAGCTTAGAAAGAGGAGGGGAAGATACGCAGTATTTT
abundance: -
v_gene: TRBV7-9
d_gene: -
j_gene: TRBJ2-3

CDR3aa: CASSQGSRGYYEQYF
CDR3nt: TGCGCCAGCAGCCAAGGGAGCAGGGGGTACTACGAGCAGTACTTC
abundance: many
v_gene: TRBV4-3
d_gene: TRBD1
j_gene: TRBJ2-7

CDR3aa: CASSSLAGLDTQYF
CDR3nt: TGTGCCAGCAGCTCTTTAGCGGGGTTGGATACGCAGTATTTT
abundance: -
v_gene: TRBV7-2
d_gene: TRBD2
j_gene: TRBJ2-3

CDR3aa: CAIRDSDNEQFF
CDR3nt: TGTGCCATTCGGGACTCCGACAATGAGCAGTTCTTC
abundance: -
v_gene: TRBV10-3
d_gene: -
j_gene: TRBJ2-1

CDR3aa: CASSQGGTREYNEQFF
CDR3nt: TGTGCCAGCAGCCAAGGGGGGACTAGGGAATACAATGAGCAGTTCTTC
abundance: -
v_gene: TRBV4-2
d_gene: TRBD2
j_gene: TRBJ2-1

CDR3aa: CASSLEGSGEQYF
CDR3nt: TGTGCCAGCAGCTTAGAGGGGAGCGGCGAGCAGTACTTC
abundance: few
v_gene: TRBV11-2
d_gene: -
j_gene: TRBJ2-7

CDR3aa: CASSLSAGLRETQYF
CDR3nt: TGTGCCAGCAGTTTATCGGCTGGGTTACGGGAGACCCAGTACTTC
abundance: once
v_gene: TRBV28
d_gene: -
j_gene: TRBJ2-5

CDR3aa: CASSYGTSGNEQYF
CDR3nt: TGTGCCAGCAGTTATGGTACTAGCGGGAACGAGCAGTACTTC
abundance: -
v_gene: TRBV6-6
d_gene: TRBD2
j_gene: TRBJ2-7

CDR3aa: CASSAQGPGNQPQHF
CDR3nt: TGTGCCAGCAGCGCACAGGGACCTGGCAATCAGCCCCAGCATTTT
abundance: -
v_gene: TRBV7-9
d_gene: -
j_gene: TRBJ1-5

CDR3aa: CASSQGGLTEAFF
CDR3nt: TGCGCCAGCAGCCAAGGGGGGCTCACTGAAGCTTTCTTT
abundance: -
v_gene: TRBV4-3
d_gene: -
j_gene: TRBJ1-1

CDR3aa: CASSLGENTEAFF
CDR3nt: TGCGCCAGCAGCCTAGGGGAAAACACTGAAGCTTTCTTT
abundance: once
v_gene: TRBV4-3
d_gene: -
j_gene: TRBJ1-1

CDR3aa: CAVRDRGPGGKETQYF
CDR3nt: TGTGCCGTACGGGACAGGGGACCCGGTGGTAAAGAGACCCAGTACTTC
abundance: -
v_gene: TRBV6-4
d_gene: TRBD1
j_gene: TRBJ2-5

CDR3aa: CASSARQGAADTQYF
CDR3nt: TGTGCCAGCAGCGCAAGACAGGGGGCCGCAGATACGCAGTATTTT
abundance: -
v_gene: TRBV9
d_gene: TRBD1
j_gene: TRBJ2-3

CDR3aa: CASSEHRGDNSPLHF
CDR3nt: TGTGCCAGCAGTGAGCACAGGGGGGACAATTCACCCCTCCACTTT
abundance: -
v_gene: TRBV25-1
d_gene: TRBD1
j_gene: TRBJ1-6

CDR3aa: CASSLTAVPYNEQFF
CDR3nt: TGTGCCAGCAGCTTAACAGCAGTGCCCTACAATGAGCAGTTCTTC
abundance: -
v_gene: TRBV7-3
d_gene: -
j_gene: TRBJ2-1

CDR3aa: CASSVATGFSYEQYF
CDR3nt: TGTGCCAGCAGCGTAGCTACCGGGTTCTCCTACGAGCAGTACTTC
abundance: -
v_gene: TRBV9
d_gene: -
j_gene: TRBJ2-7

CDR3aa: CASSQLRGETQYF
CDR3nt: TGCGCCAGCAGCCAATTAAGGGGAGAGACCCAGTACTTC
abundance: -
v_gene: TRBV4-1
d_gene: -
j_gene: TRBJ2-5

CDR3aa: CASIGGRMNTEAFF
CDR3nt: TGTGCCAGTATCGGGGGGCGCATGAACACTGAAGCTTTCTTT
abundance: -
v_gene: TRBV19
d_gene: -
j_gene: TRBJ1-1

CDR3aa: CASRLRQVVYGYTF
CDR3nt: TGTGCCAGCAGACTCCGACAGGTCGTCTATGGCTACACCTTC
abundance: -
v_gene: TRBV28
d_gene: -
j_gene: TRBJ1-2

CDR3aa: CASSTTSNTQYF
CDR3nt: TGTGCCAGCAGCACAACTAGCAATACGCAGTATTTT
abundance: -
v_gene: TRBV5-4
d_gene: -
j_gene: TRBJ2-3

CDR3aa: CASSPRQVYNEQFF
CDR3nt: TGTGCCAGCAGCCCAAGACAGGTTTACAATGAGCAGTTCTTC
abundance: -
v_gene: TRBV11-1
d_gene: -
j_gene: TRBJ2-1